Here is one T cell receptor (beta chain) with its context. Antigen specificity is unknown. CDR3 length: 15 amino acids. V lost 0 bases and J lost 5, with 14 bases in between. CDR1 and CDR2 from the germline V gene are SGDLS and YYNGEE. Repertoires were generated with immunoSEQ multiplex PCR, while TCRdb's copy carries only in-frame clones and drops some. The sample holds about 1.1 million clones, around 82% seen once. The data stem from a study of shared clonotypes between healthy human individuals. General study results and limits: How much donors shared clonotypes was expected to be affected by sequencing depth.

The rearrangement links TRBV9 to TRBJ2-5; D gene uncertain. The clonotype comes from a man between 18 and 35 years old in good health. Some clones in this sample may be carry-over from other donors' samples. Material for sequencing was memory CD4+ T cells from PBMCs. Stated subset: CD45RA-negative fraction. The CDR3 loop reads CASSVGPAPMETQYF. CDR3 nucleotides: TGTGCCAGCAGCGTAGGGCCGGCCCCGATGGAGACCCAGTACTTC.